The clone carrying this T cell receptor beta chain was counted between two and nine times. The data are from a study of blood T cell repertoires in COVID-19. As for the study in general: Spain, Italy and the United States supplied samples that represented acute and convalescent COVID-19.

TCRdb's copy holds only in-frame clones and misses some; the assay was immunoSEQ multiplex PCR. The sample contains about 480,000 clones, roughly 90% of which appear only once. Researchers sorted participants into cohorts using their self-reported clinical history. Cohort 3 donors were reported recovered after two negative PCRs, clearance, or symptom resolution. V lost 6 bases to trimming and J lost 7 bases; unmatched junction nucleotides: 8. The germline V gene has CDR1 LNHDA and CDR2 SQIVND (reference sequence). CDR3 length equals 13 residues. The rearrangement links TRBV19 to TRBJ1-2; TRBD1 aligns across 7 bases. The sample comprised PBMCs or T cells enriched from blood (not recorded which). The source of this sequence is a woman aged 40 to 50 who had recovered from COVID-19. DNA of the CDR3: TGTGCCAGTAGCCCGACAGGGATTGGTGGCTACACCTTC. It is translated as CASSPTGIGGYTF.